This T cell receptor (beta chain) was recovered during a study of CD8 T cells in Susac syndrome. Germline V gene data show CDR1 as MGHRA and CDR2 as YSYEKL. The CDR3 runs 15 residues. Trimming pared 0 bases from V and 3 bases from J, leaving 9 bases between. Random hexamers primed reverse transcription of about 0.5 to 1 ug RNA. The authors amplified TCR beta CDR3 across 54 Vbeta and 13 Jbeta using immunoSEQ multiplex PCR. TCRdb re-called the immunoSEQ multiplex PCR reads with MiXCR, one entry per CDR3 protein. The sample shows around 230,000 distinct CDR3 sequences, around 96% of them seen only once. The origin of this receptor is a human donor with multiple sclerosis. J is TRBJ2-1 and V is TRBV4-1; TRBD1 is a possible D gene (6 bases). What was sequenced was CD4+ T cells from PBMCs. CDR3 DNA sequence: TGCGCCAGCAGCCAAGAACAGGGATTCTACAATGAGCAGTTCTTC. This gives the protein CASSQEQGFYNEQFF.